One T cell receptor beta chain is described in this entry. Its target is unknown. The donors gave bone marrow, and they were healthy. This PCR relied on a set of 60 Vbeta primers and 13 Jbeta primers. The method was immunoSEQ multiplex PCR; TCRdb's version includes in-frame clones alone and lacks a portion of them. The sample lists 150,000 to 170,000 clones, over 75% occurring once. This entry comes from a study of cytomegalovirus exposure and HLA in healthy donors. Germline trimming cut 0 bases from V and 2 bases from J; bases unmatched to any gene: 12. The CDR3 length is 18 residues. Germline assignment: CDR1 SQVTM and CDR2 ANQGSEA. Study-level findings and limits: The number of N-insertions in an Asian-associated ancestry cluster was reportedly below the roughly 620-donor mean in a later analysis.

The TCR comes from a middle-aged woman in good health and CMV-seropositive. The chain uses TRBV29-1 and TRBJ2-3, with TRBD2 matching over 9 bases. Sequencing used PBMCs. The CDR3 loop is CSVEELGFSGGLTDTQYF. CDR3 nucleotides: TGCAGCGTTGAAGAACTCGGCTTTAGCGGGGGTCTCACAGATACGCAGTATTTT.